These 12 T cell receptor beta chains were sequenced from one sample in a study of spatial heterogeneity in lung cancer. These receptors are not linked to any known antigen. Study-level findings and limits: Tracking of tumor mutation counts was seen in expanded intratumoral alpha and beta TCR counts.

TCRdb re-called the 5' RACE reads with MiXCR, one entry per CDR3 protein. The sample lists some 100,000 distinct CDR3 sequences; around 4.3% were seen once. Indicated time point: sample taken at primary tumor resection. The specimen was lung tumor tissue, collected at surgery. The receptors here all came from a male donor with early-stage non-small cell lung cancer.

This clonotype was counted ten times or more. The CDR3 DNA follows: TGTGCCAGCAGTTTCGGTGGTGGCAGGTTACGCACCGGGGAGCTGTTTTTT. Translating it yields CASSFGGGRLRTGELFF. The chain is built from TRBV28 and TRBJ2-2; no clear D. The CDR3 consists of 17 residues. V lost 3 bases and J 4 bases, leaving 18 bases between the germline ends. Germline V gives CDR1 MDHEN, CDR2 SYDVKM.

This clonotype was recorded at least ten times. The chain joins TRBV18 to TRBJ2-3; tentatively, D is TRBD1 (6 bases). CDR1 KGHSH and CDR2 LQKENI come from the germline V gene. The CDR3 spans 13 residues. Trimming pared 4 bases from V and 2 bases from J, leaving 7 bases between. Written as DNA, the CDR3 is TGTGCCAGCTCACGGGACACCACAGATACGCAGTATTTT. This sequence encodes CASSRDTTDTQYF.

In this sample, this clonotype turned up a few times. The chain combines TRBV28 with TRBJ2-1, with 11 bases that match TRBD2. Germline-derived CDR1 and CDR2 are MDHEN and SYDVKM. The CDR3 has 18 amino acids. V trimming: 5 bases; J trimming: 0 bases; junction bases outside the gene matches: 9. The CDR3 loop is CASSLTGLAASSYNEQFF. The CDR3 coding sequence is TGTGCCAGCAGTCTCACGGGACTAGCGGCAAGCTCCTACAATGAGCAGTTCTTC. Filled out from reference TRBV28 and TRBJ2-1, the complete variable domain reads DVKVTQSSRYLVKRTGEKVFLECVQDMDHENMFWYRQDPGLGLRLIYFSYDVKMKEKGDIPEGYSVSREKKERFSLILESASTNQTSMYLCASSLTGLAASSYNEQFFGPGTRLTVL.

Ten or more counts support this clonotype. The chain couples TRBV7-9 to TRBJ1-5; 9 bases are shared with TRBD1. Unmatched junction bases numbered 7, after V lost 3 bases and J lost 4 bases. In germline, CDR1 is SEHNR, CDR2 FQNEAQ (reference sequence). The CDR3 contains 16 residues. CDR3 sequence reads: CASSLGQGGSNQPQHF. In nucleotides, the CDR3 is TGTGCCAGCAGCTTGGGACAGGGAGGATCAAATCAGCCCCAGCATTTT.

Many counts were recorded for this clonotype. The chain has TRBV19 and TRBJ1-5; TRBD1 might be the D (6 bases). Germline loops: CDR1 LNHDA, CDR2 SQIVND (reference sequence). V gave up 2 bases and J gave up 0 bases, with 8 bases separating them. The CDR3 totals 15 residues. CDR3 sequence (DNA): TGTGCCAGTAGTATACAGGGGATTAGCAATCAGCCCCAGCATTTT. Protein: CASSIQGISNQPQHF.

Notes on this clonotype: Since a much larger clone is just one base distant, this may be a read error. The chain employs TRBV7-9 and TRBJ2-5; D unclear. Looked up from germline, CDR1 is SEHNR and CDR2 is FQNEAQ (reference sequence). The CDR3 sequence is 13 residues long. The V end lost 3 bases, the J end lost 7 bases, and 12 bases lay between the germline ends. The CDR3 region is CASSLKELRTQYF. In DNA form, the CDR3 reads TGTGCCAGCAGCTTGAAAGAACTCAGGACCCAGTACTTC.

This clonotype was recorded many times. The rearrangement uses TRBV2 and TRBJ2-3; TRBD1 aligns across 7 bases. The J segment lost 9 bases and the V segment lost 6 bases, leaving 6 bases of the junction unmatched. This CDR3 is 12 amino acids long. In germline, CDR1 is SNHLY, CDR2 FYNNEI. CDR3 sequence: CASSRDRVTQYF. CDR3 DNA sequence: TGTGCCAGCAGCCGGGACAGAGTAACGCAGTATTTT.

In its sample, this clonotype was seen many times. The chain is built from TRBV2 and TRBJ2-3; maybe TRBD2 (5 bases). CDR3 length: 13 amino acids. The V and J ends lost 7 bases and 2 bases respectively, with 10 bases between them. Per the germline V gene, CDR1 is SNHLY and CDR2 is FYNNEI. CDR3 loop: CASTRDYTDTQYF. The CDR3 nucleotides are TGTGCCAGCACTAGAGACTACACAGATACGCAGTATTTT.

This clonotype was recorded many times. The chain links TRBV5-6 to TRBJ2-4; no clear D gene. The germline V gene has CDR1 SGHDT and CDR2 YYEEEE. V was trimmed by 4 bases and J by 0 bases, leaving 11 bases between them. The CDR3 spans 15 residues. CDR3 sequence (DNA): TGTGCCAGCAGCGCCCGCCTAGTAGCCAAAAACATTCAGTACTTC. Translating gives CASSARLVAKNIQYF.

This clonotype was counted only a few times. CDR3 DNA sequence: TGCGCCAGCAGCCAACGTCAGGGGGTTAGCACAGATACGCAGTATTTT. As protein: CASSQRQGVSTDTQYF. The rearrangement uses TRBV4-1 and TRBJ2-3; 7 nucleotides match TRBD1. The CDR3 has 16 residues. CDR1 and CDR2 (germline): MGHRA, YSYEKL. Trimming cost V 2 bases and J 0 bases; bases outside gene matches: 5.

Ten or more counts support this clonotype. This rearrangement joins TRBV18 to TRBJ1-4; the D is unclear. CDR1 is KGHSH and CDR2 is LQKENI in the germline V gene. The CDR3 is made up of 14 amino acids. V lost 0 bases to trimming and J lost 1 base, with 3 bases between them. CDR3 loop: CASSPPGTNEKLFF. The CDR3 DNA reads as TGTGCCAGCTCACCACCGGGAACTAATGAAAAACTGTTTTTT.

This clonotype appeared a few times. This sequence joins TRBV6-2 or TRBV6-3 and TRBJ1-2; TRBD1 might be the D (5 bases). V was clipped by 2 bases and J by 5 bases, with 9 bases between them. The CDR3 is 13 residues long. Germline CDR1 MNHEY, CDR2 SVGEGT. The CDR3 nucleotides read TGTGCCAGCAGTTACGTAGACAGTTATGGCTACACCTTC. Encoded protein: CASSYVDSYGYTF.